This is a list of T cell receptor beta chains from one sample in a study of OX40 agonist ivuxolimab in advanced cancers. Profiling relied on immunoSEQ multiplex PCR, and the TCRdb table lists in-frame clones only, not all of them. The table includes tens of thousands of clones, roughly 84% detected once. The specimen comprised CD4+ or CD8+ T cells sorted from blood, sampled in a trial of the OX40 agonist ivuxolimab. All receptors come from an adult with an advanced solid tumor such as melanoma, head and neck, liver or kidney cancer. Both conserved end residues are part of each CDR3. Each record gives: J gene, clone size, D gene, V gene, CDR3 protein, CDR3 DNA. The D gene is left open where the match is weak. The listing skips clone size in some rows; elsewhere it reads once, few, many or a size class.

j_gene: TRBJ1-2
abundance: .
d_gene: .
v_gene: TRBV6-1
CDR3aa: CASSLPEYYGYTF
CDR3nt: TGTGCCAGCAGTCTCCCAGAATACTATGGCTACACCTTC

j_gene: TRBJ2-7
abundance: few
d_gene: TRBD2
v_gene: TRBV6-6
CDR3aa: CASSYPGTSTYEQYF
CDR3nt: TGTGCCAGCAGTTACCCCGGGACTAGCACCTACGAGCAGTACTTC

j_gene: TRBJ2-7
abundance: .
d_gene: TRBD1
v_gene: TRBV7-2
CDR3aa: CASSHRQGAYEQYF
CDR3nt: TGTGCCAGCAGCCACAGACAGGGGGCCTACGAGCAGTACTTC

j_gene: TRBJ2-5
abundance: once
d_gene: .
v_gene: TRBV9
CDR3aa: CASSVEVAATQETQYF
CDR3nt: TGTGCCAGCAGCGTAGAGGTAGCGGCTACCCAAGAGACCCAGTACTTC

j_gene: TRBJ2-7
abundance: .
d_gene: .
v_gene: TRBV5-1
CDR3aa: CASSLSGKGGYEQYF
CDR3nt: TGCGCCAGCAGCTTGTCTGGGAAGGGGGGATACGAGCAGTACTTC

j_gene: TRBJ1-3
abundance: .
d_gene: .
v_gene: TRBV6-6
CDR3aa: CASSAGVSGNTIYF
CDR3nt: TGTGCCAGCAGTGCAGGGGTTTCTGGAAACACCATATATTTT

j_gene: TRBJ2-3
abundance: once
d_gene: .
v_gene: TRBV19
CDR3aa: CASSPPGSTDTQYF
CDR3nt: TGTGCCAGTAGTCCCCCGGGGAGCACAGATACGCAGTATTTT

j_gene: TRBJ1-1
abundance: .
d_gene: .
v_gene: TRBV5-1
CDR3aa: CASSPFQRANTEAFF
CDR3nt: TGCGCCAGCAGCCCCTTCCAAAGGGCCAACACTGAAGCTTTCTTT

j_gene: TRBJ2-7
abundance: .
d_gene: .
v_gene: TRBV18
CDR3aa: CASSLNAPHGGPSYEQYF
CDR3nt: TGTGCCAGCTCACTCAACGCCCCGCACGGGGGGCCTTCCTACGAGCAGTACTTC

j_gene: TRBJ2-5
abundance: .
d_gene: TRBD2
v_gene: TRBV5-1
CDR3aa: CASSSGLAGAQETQYF
CDR3nt: TGCGCCAGCAGCTCTGGACTAGCGGGGGCCCAAGAGACCCAGTACTTC

j_gene: TRBJ2-3
abundance: .
d_gene: .
v_gene: TRBV27
CDR3aa: CASSLGPGTQYF
CDR3nt: TGTGCCAGCAGCTTGGGCCCGGGGACGCAGTATTTT

j_gene: TRBJ2-1
abundance: .
d_gene: TRBD2
v_gene: TRBV27
CDR3aa: CASTRQRGGLHEQFF
CDR3nt: TGTGCCAGCACCCGGCAACGGGGGGGGCTCCATGAGCAGTTCTTC

j_gene: TRBJ1-5
abundance: once
d_gene: .
v_gene: TRBV30
CDR3aa: CAWSSGSGGYNQPQHF
CDR3nt: TGTGCCTGGAGTTCCGGTAGCGGGGGATACAATCAGCCCCAGCATTTT

j_gene: TRBJ1-3
abundance: .
d_gene: .
v_gene: TRBV6-6
CDR3aa: CASSGPGTFGNTIYF
CDR3nt: TGTGCCAGCAGTGGACCCGGGACCTTTGGAAACACCATATATTTT

j_gene: TRBJ2-7
abundance: .
d_gene: .
v_gene: TRBV28
CDR3aa: CASSSGGLEANEQYF
CDR3nt: TGTGCCAGCAGTTCGGGGGGCTTGGAGGCGAACGAGCAGTACTTC

j_gene: TRBJ2-1
abundance: .
d_gene: .
v_gene: TRBV18
CDR3aa: CASSPRIAEDFLF
CDR3nt: TGTGCCAGCTCACCACGTATAGCGGAGGACTTTCTCTTC

j_gene: TRBJ1-1
abundance: .
d_gene: .
v_gene: TRBV11-2
CDR3aa: CASSFRDLTEAFF
CDR3nt: TGTGCCAGCAGCTTTAGGGATCTCACTGAAGCTTTCTTT

j_gene: TRBJ1-2
abundance: once
d_gene: TRBD1
v_gene: TRBV7-2
CDR3aa: CASSSGTGLSRGYTF
CDR3nt: TGTGCCAGCAGCTCCGGGACAGGGTTGTCTAGAGGCTACACCTTC

j_gene: TRBJ1-1
abundance: once
d_gene: .
v_gene: TRBV6-5
CDR3aa: CASTLGGHTEAFF
CDR3nt: TGTGCCAGCACCTTGGGAGGTCACACTGAAGCTTTCTTT

j_gene: TRBJ1-1
abundance: .
d_gene: .
v_gene: TRBV7-9
CDR3aa: CASSLRQATMNTEAFF
CDR3nt: TGTGCCAGCAGCTTAAGACAGGCGACGATGAACACTGAAGCTTTCTTT

j_gene: TRBJ1-1
abundance: .
d_gene: .
v_gene: TRBV7-2
CDR3aa: CASSLGQDNTEAFF
CDR3nt: TGTGCCAGCAGCTTAGGGCAGGATAACACTGAAGCTTTCTTT

j_gene: TRBJ1-2
abundance: few
d_gene: TRBD1
v_gene: TRBV10-3
CDR3aa: CAISGPSRDRGVYGYTF
CDR3nt: TGTGCCATCAGTGGGCCCTCCAGGGACAGGGGAGTCTATGGCTACACCTTC

j_gene: TRBJ1-4
abundance: once
d_gene: TRBD1
v_gene: TRBV5-4
CDR3aa: CASSLGTGRGGEKLFF
CDR3nt: TGTGCCAGCAGCTTGGGGACAGGGAGGGGTGGCGAAAAACTGTTTTTT

j_gene: TRBJ1-4
abundance: .
d_gene: TRBD1
v_gene: TRBV5-1
CDR3aa: CASSSETLQPGQANEKLFF
CDR3nt: TGCGCCAGCAGCTCCGAGACACTTCAACCGGGACAGGCTAATGAAAAACTGTTTTTT

j_gene: TRBJ1-5
abundance: few
d_gene: .
v_gene: TRBV12-5
CDR3aa: CASGLTDPRGNQPQHF
CDR3nt: TGTGCTAGTGGTTTGACAGATCCCCGGGGCAATCAGCCCCAGCATTTT

j_gene: TRBJ1-5
abundance: .
d_gene: .
v_gene: TRBV19
CDR3aa: CASSIPGWLQPQHF
CDR3nt: TGTGCCAGTAGTATCCCCGGTTGGTTACAGCCCCAGCATTTT

j_gene: TRBJ1-2
abundance: .
d_gene: .
v_gene: TRBV6-1
CDR3aa: CASSEEGPNYGYTF
CDR3nt: TGTGCCAGCAGTGAAGAGGGCCCTAACTATGGCTACACCTTC

j_gene: TRBJ2-5
abundance: once
d_gene: TRBD1
v_gene: TRBV9
CDR3aa: CASSVGRTGLETQYF
CDR3nt: TGTGCCAGCAGCGTAGGCAGGACAGGTCTAGAGACCCAGTACTTC

j_gene: TRBJ1-2
abundance: .
d_gene: .
v_gene: TRBV10-1
CDR3aa: CASSESVQAPGYTF
CDR3nt: TGCGCCAGCAGTGAGTCTGTACAGGCGCCCGGCTACACCTTC

j_gene: TRBJ1-3
abundance: .
d_gene: TRBD1
v_gene: TRBV5-4
CDR3aa: CASRQGVTGNTIYF
CDR3nt: TGTGCCAGCAGGCAGGGGGTAACAGGAAACACCATATATTTT

j_gene: TRBJ1-4
abundance: .
d_gene: .
v_gene: TRBV6-1
CDR3aa: CASTPLGGVNEKLFF
CDR3nt: TGTGCCAGCACCCCCCTGGGGGGGGTAAATGAAAAACTGTTTTTT

j_gene: TRBJ2-7
abundance: .
d_gene: TRBD1
v_gene: TRBV2
CDR3aa: CASRGTGRSYEQYF
CDR3nt: TGTGCCAGCAGAGGGACAGGCCGCTCCTACGAGCAGTACTTC

j_gene: TRBJ1-1
abundance: once
d_gene: TRBD1
v_gene: TRBV27
CDR3aa: CASSLRDRLYTEAFF
CDR3nt: TGTGCCAGCAGCCTCCGGGACAGGTTGTACACTGAAGCTTTCTTT

j_gene: TRBJ2-7
abundance: .
d_gene: TRBD1
v_gene: TRBV10-3
CDR3aa: CATYSGTGGDEQYF
CDR3nt: TGTGCCACGTACTCCGGGACAGGGGGCGACGAGCAGTACTTC

j_gene: TRBJ1-4
abundance: .
d_gene: .
v_gene: TRBV6-5
CDR3aa: CASSASGTREKLFF
CDR3nt: TGTGCCAGCAGTGCATCCGGGACGCGGGAAAAACTGTTTTTT

j_gene: TRBJ1-2
abundance: .
d_gene: .
v_gene: TRBV6-1
CDR3aa: CAIQRETPNYGYTF
CDR3nt: TGTGCCATTCAGAGGGAGACCCCTAACTATGGCTACACCTTC

j_gene: TRBJ1-3
abundance: once
d_gene: TRBD1
v_gene: TRBV5-1
CDR3aa: CASGTGVSGNTIYF
CDR3nt: TGCGCCAGCGGGACAGGGGTCTCTGGAAACACCATATATTTT

j_gene: TRBJ1-1
abundance: .
d_gene: TRBD1
v_gene: TRBV7-9
CDR3aa: CASSRQGMNTEAFF
CDR3nt: TGTGCCAGCAGCCGACAGGGAATGAACACTGAAGCTTTCTTT

j_gene: TRBJ2-1
abundance: .
d_gene: TRBD1
v_gene: TRBV27
CDR3aa: CASSFYRGYNEQFF
CDR3nt: TGTGCCAGCAGTTTCTACAGGGGGTACAATGAGCAGTTCTTC

j_gene: TRBJ1-2
abundance: .
d_gene: .
v_gene: TRBV7-8
CDR3aa: CASSLQGVNGYTF
CDR3nt: TGTGCCAGCAGCTTACAAGGGGTGAATGGCTACACCTTC

j_gene: TRBJ1-2
abundance: .
d_gene: .
v_gene: TRBV5-1
CDR3aa: CASSFDGRYGYTF
CDR3nt: TGCGCCAGCAGCTTCGACGGTCGCTATGGCTACACCTTC

j_gene: TRBJ1-1
abundance: .
d_gene: .
v_gene: TRBV10-3
CDR3aa: CAISGGQTNTEAFF
CDR3nt: TGTGCCATCAGTGGGGGGCAGACTAACACTGAAGCTTTCTTT

j_gene: TRBJ1-5
abundance: .
d_gene: .
v_gene: TRBV19
CDR3aa: CASSIGAEPNQPQHF
CDR3nt: TGTGCCAGTAGTATAGGGGCAGAGCCCAATCAGCCCCAGCATTTT

j_gene: TRBJ1-6
abundance: .
d_gene: .
v_gene: TRBV2
CDR3aa: CAGKAGFSYNSPLHF
CDR3nt: TGTGCCGGGAAAGCAGGCTTCTCCTATAATTCACCCCTCCACTTT

j_gene: TRBJ2-2
abundance: .
d_gene: .
v_gene: TRBV6-5
CDR3aa: CASSHNTGELFF
CDR3nt: TGTGCCAGCAGTCACAACACCGGGGAGCTGTTTTTT

j_gene: TRBJ2-3
abundance: .
d_gene: .
v_gene: TRBV9
CDR3aa: CASSVVPLGDTQYF
CDR3nt: TGTGCCAGCAGCGTAGTCCCCCTGGGGGATACGCAGTATTTT

j_gene: TRBJ2-1
abundance: .
d_gene: TRBD2
v_gene: TRBV9
CDR3aa: CASSVGTSGGQFF
CDR3nt: TGTGCCAGCAGCGTAGGCACTAGCGGGGGGCAGTTCTTC

j_gene: TRBJ2-7
abundance: .
d_gene: TRBD1
v_gene: TRBV11-2
CDR3aa: CASSPRRDRGGEQYF
CDR3nt: TGTGCCAGCAGCCCACGCCGGGACAGGGGGGGCGAGCAGTACTTC

j_gene: TRBJ1-1
abundance: .
d_gene: .
v_gene: TRBV5-1
CDR3aa: CASSQPGRDTEAFF
CDR3nt: TGCGCCAGCAGCCAGCCGGGACGGGACACTGAAGCTTTCTTT

j_gene: TRBJ1-1
abundance: .
d_gene: TRBD1
v_gene: TRBV6-5
CDR3aa: CASSYIGRGETEAFF
CDR3nt: TGTGCCAGCAGTTATATTGGCAGGGGGGAAACTGAAGCTTTCTTT

j_gene: TRBJ2-1
abundance: once
d_gene: TRBD2
v_gene: TRBV2
CDR3aa: CASSETGGAQGQFF
CDR3nt: TGTGCCAGCAGTGAAACGGGGGGGGCCCAGGGGCAGTTCTTC

j_gene: TRBJ1-2
abundance: .
d_gene: TRBD1
v_gene: TRBV27
CDR3aa: CASSLGQTSRGYTF
CDR3nt: TGTGCCAGCAGCCTGGGACAGACTTCTAGGGGCTACACCTTC

j_gene: TRBJ2-7
abundance: .
d_gene: .
v_gene: TRBV11-2
CDR3aa: CASSLDRKGIDEQYF
CDR3nt: TGTGCCAGCAGCTTAGATAGGAAGGGCATCGACGAGCAGTACTTC